A selection of T cell receptor beta chains follows, all from one sample in a study of blood T cell repertoires in COVID-19. This table comes from immunoSEQ multiplex PCR, and its TCRdb copy is limited to in-frame clones, with some not included. The data hold tens of thousands of clones, with around 89% observed a single time. Sequencing was done on a sample of peripheral blood. The receptors come from a human donor in a cohort sampled during active COVID-19. Both conserved end residues are part of each CDR3. The order of the fields is V gene, J gene, D gene, clone size, CDR3 DNA, CDR3 protein. The D gene is left open where the match is weak. The listing skips clone size in some rows; elsewhere it reads once, few, many or a size class.

v_gene: TRBV29-1
j_gene: TRBJ2-7
d_gene: -
abundance: few
CDR3nt: TGCAGCGTTTGGTTAAGGACATCGGTAGACTACGAGCAGTACTTC
CDR3aa: CSVWLRTSVDYEQYF

v_gene: TRBV29-1
j_gene: TRBJ2-7
d_gene: TRBD1
abundance: -
CDR3nt: TGCAGCGTTGTTACGCCCCCCGGGACAGGGTCCTACGAGCAGTACTTC
CDR3aa: CSVVTPPGTGSYEQYF

v_gene: TRBV5-4
j_gene: TRBJ1-2
d_gene: TRBD1
abundance: -
CDR3nt: TGTGCCAGCAGCTTGGCCGGGACAGGGGGCTTCTATGGCTACACCTTC
CDR3aa: CASSLAGTGGFYGYTF

v_gene: TRBV6-6
j_gene: TRBJ1-5
d_gene: -
abundance: -
CDR3nt: TGTGCCAGCAGTTACTTCACTGATCAGCCCCAGCATTTT
CDR3aa: CASSYFTDQPQHF

v_gene: TRBV19
j_gene: TRBJ2-1
d_gene: TRBD2
abundance: -
CDR3nt: TGTGCCAGTCGCTTAGCGGGAGGAGTCGGGGAGCAGTTCTTC
CDR3aa: CASRLAGGVGEQFF

v_gene: TRBV6-5
j_gene: TRBJ2-3
d_gene: TRBD2
abundance: -
CDR3nt: TGTGCCAGCAGCTGGGAGCTAGCGGGGGCTGTGCGGTATTTT
CDR3aa: CASSWELAGAVRYF

v_gene: TRBV7-9
j_gene: TRBJ1-2
d_gene: TRBD1
abundance: -
CDR3nt: TGTGCCAGCAGATTTGGGACAGAGAACTATGGCTACACCTTC
CDR3aa: CASRFGTENYGYTF

v_gene: TRBV24-1
j_gene: TRBJ2-3
d_gene: TRBD1
abundance: -
CDR3nt: TGTGCCACCAGTGACCCGGGACAGGGTAGCACAGATACGCAGTATTTT
CDR3aa: CATSDPGQGSTDTQYF

v_gene: TRBV27
j_gene: TRBJ1-1
d_gene: -
abundance: -
CDR3nt: TGTGCCAGCAGTTTATCCCCGTCGGGGAACACTGAAGCTTTCTTT
CDR3aa: CASSLSPSGNTEAFF

v_gene: TRBV7-8
j_gene: TRBJ2-7
d_gene: -
abundance: -
CDR3nt: TGTGCCAGCAGCTTATATTGGGGGCGCGGGGGAAACGAGCAGTACTTC
CDR3aa: CASSLYWGRGGNEQYF

v_gene: TRBV18
j_gene: TRBJ2-5
d_gene: -
abundance: -
CDR3nt: TGTGCCAGCTCACCGGGTGGTAGCGGCTACCAAGAGACCCAGTACTTC
CDR3aa: CASSPGGSGYQETQYF